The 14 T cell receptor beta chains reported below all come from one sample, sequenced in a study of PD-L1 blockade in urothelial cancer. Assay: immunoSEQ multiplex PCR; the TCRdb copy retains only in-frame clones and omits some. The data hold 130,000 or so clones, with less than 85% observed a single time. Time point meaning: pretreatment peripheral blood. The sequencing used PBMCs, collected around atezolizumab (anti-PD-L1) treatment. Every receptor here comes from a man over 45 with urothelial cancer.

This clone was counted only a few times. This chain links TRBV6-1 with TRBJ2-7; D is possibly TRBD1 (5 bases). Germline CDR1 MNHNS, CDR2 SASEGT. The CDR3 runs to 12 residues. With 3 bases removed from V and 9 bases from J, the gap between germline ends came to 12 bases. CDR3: CASSDRASGQYF. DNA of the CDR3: TGTGCCAGCAGTGACAGGGCAAGTGGGCAGTACTTC.

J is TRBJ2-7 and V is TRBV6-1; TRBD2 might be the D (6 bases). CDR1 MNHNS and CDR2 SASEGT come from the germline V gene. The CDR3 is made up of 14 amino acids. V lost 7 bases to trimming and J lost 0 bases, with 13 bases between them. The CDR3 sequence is CASTRAGSSYEQYF. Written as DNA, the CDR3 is TGTGCCAGCACGCGGGCGGGGAGCTCCTACGAGCAGTACTTC.

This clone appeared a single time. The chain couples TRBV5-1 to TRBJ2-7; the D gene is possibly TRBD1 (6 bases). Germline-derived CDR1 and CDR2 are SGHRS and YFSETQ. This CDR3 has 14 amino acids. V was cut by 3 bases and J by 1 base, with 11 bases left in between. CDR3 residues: CASSSRDKSYEQYF. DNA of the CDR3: TGCGCCAGCAGCTCCCGGGACAAGTCCTACGAGCAGTACTTC.

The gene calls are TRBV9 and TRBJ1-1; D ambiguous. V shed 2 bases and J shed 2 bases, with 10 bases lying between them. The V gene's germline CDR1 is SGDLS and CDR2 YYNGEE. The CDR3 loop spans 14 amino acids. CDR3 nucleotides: TGTGCCAGCAGCGTTTTACCGGGAAACACTGAAGCTTTCTTT. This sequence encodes CASSVLPGNTEAFF.

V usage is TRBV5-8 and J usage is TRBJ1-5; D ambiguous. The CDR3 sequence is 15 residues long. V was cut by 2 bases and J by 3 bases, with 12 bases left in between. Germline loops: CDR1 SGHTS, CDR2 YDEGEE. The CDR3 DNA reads TGTGCCAGCAGCTTCGCGGTTAGGTCCAATCAGCCCCAGCATTTT. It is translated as CASSFAVRSNQPQHF.

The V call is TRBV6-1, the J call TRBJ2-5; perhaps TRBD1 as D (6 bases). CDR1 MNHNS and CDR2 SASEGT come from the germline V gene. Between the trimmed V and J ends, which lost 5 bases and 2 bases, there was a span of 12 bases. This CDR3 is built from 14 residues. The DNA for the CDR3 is TGTGCCAGCAGTTTTTCGACAGGACAAGAGACCCAGTACTTC. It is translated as CASSFSTGQETQYF.

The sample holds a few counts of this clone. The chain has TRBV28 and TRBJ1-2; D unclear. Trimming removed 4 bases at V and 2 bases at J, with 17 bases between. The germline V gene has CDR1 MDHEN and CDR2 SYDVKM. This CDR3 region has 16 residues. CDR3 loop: CASSSSRRRINYGYTF. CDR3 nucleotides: TGTGCCAGCAGTTCATCCCGGAGGAGGATAAACTATGGCTACACCTTC.

The CDR3 region is CASRINSDTQYF. CDR3 DNA sequence: TGTGCCAGCAGGATCAACTCAGATACGCAGTATTTT. The chain carries TRBV7-2 and TRBJ2-3; D is undetermined. V was trimmed by 6 bases and J by 4 bases, leaving 8 bases between them. This CDR3 comprises 12 residues. Germline V CDR1 and CDR2: SGHTA, FQGNSA.

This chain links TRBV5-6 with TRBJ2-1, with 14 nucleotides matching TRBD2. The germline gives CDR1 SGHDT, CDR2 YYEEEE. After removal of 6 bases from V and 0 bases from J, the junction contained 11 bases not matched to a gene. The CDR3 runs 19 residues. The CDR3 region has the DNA TGTGCCAGCACCGGACCGGGACTAGCGGGAGCAGGCTCCTACAATGAGCAGTTCTTC. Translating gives CASTGPGLAGAGSYNEQFF. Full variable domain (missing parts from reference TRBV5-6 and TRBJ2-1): DAGVTQSPTHLIKTRGQQVTLRCSPKSGHDTVSWYQQALGQGPQFIFQYYEEEERQRGNFPDRFSGHQFPNYSSELNVNALLLGDSALYLCASTGPGLAGAGSYNEQFFGPGTRLTVL.

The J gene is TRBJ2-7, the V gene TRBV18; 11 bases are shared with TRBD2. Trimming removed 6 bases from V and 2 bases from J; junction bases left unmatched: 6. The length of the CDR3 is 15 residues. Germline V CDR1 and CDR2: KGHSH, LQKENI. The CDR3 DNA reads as TGTGCCAGCTCCCAAACTAGCGGGAGTACCTACGAGCAGTACTTC. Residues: CASSQTSGSTYEQYF.

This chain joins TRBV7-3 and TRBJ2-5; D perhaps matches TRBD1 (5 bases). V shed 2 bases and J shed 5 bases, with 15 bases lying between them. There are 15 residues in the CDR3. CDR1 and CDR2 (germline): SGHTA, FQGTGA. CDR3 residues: CASSLSIGRAETQYF. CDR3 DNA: TGTGCCAGCAGCTTATCGATTGGCAGGGCGGAGACCCAGTACTTC.

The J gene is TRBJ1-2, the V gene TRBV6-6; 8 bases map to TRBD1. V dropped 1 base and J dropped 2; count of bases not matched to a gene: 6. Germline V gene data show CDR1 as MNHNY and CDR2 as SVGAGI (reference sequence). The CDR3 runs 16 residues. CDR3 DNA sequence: TGTGCCAGCAGTTACTTTACAGGGGGGCTCAACTATGGCTACACCTTC. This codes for CASSYFTGGLNYGYTF.

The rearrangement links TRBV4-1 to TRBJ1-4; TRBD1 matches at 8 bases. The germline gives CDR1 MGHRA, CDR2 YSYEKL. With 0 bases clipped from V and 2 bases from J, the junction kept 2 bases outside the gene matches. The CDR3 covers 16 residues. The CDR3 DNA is TGCGCCAGCAGCCAAGACAGGGGGCGGACTAATGAAAAACTGTTTTTT. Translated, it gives CASSQDRGRTNEKLFF.

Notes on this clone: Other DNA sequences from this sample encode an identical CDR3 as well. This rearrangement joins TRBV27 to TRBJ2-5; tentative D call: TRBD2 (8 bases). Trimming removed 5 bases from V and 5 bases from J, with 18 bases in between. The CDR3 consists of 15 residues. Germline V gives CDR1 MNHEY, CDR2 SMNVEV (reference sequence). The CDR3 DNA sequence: TGTGCCAGCAGTCAGGGACTAGTGGGACAGGAGACCCAGTACTTC. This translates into CASSQGLVGQETQYF.